This T cell receptor (beta chain) was identified during a study of lymphopenia after photon versus proton radiotherapy. Study-wide points: Larger post-nadir TCR diversity loss correlated inversely with survival in deceased patients. Post-nadir diversity loss with photons came from oligoclonal expansion, particularly CD8+ Temra cells. Proton therapy kept repertoires fairly stable, unlike photons, which gained effector/memory cells.

This CDR3 region has 14 residues. Germline V gene data show CDR1 as MNHEY and CDR2 as SMNVEV (reference sequence). The junction had 6 bases not matched to a gene; V was cut back by 4 bases and J by 6 bases. With respect to this clone: The antigen remains undetermined.

Clones were sequenced by immunoSEQ multiplex PCR, and TCRdb holds only the in-frame ones, with some missing. The sample includes tens of thousands of clones, about 90% of them seen just once. V is TRBV27 and J is TRBJ2-1; 7 bases are shared with TRBD1. The sample consisted of peripheral blood, taken from a patient treated with proton-based radiotherapy. The clonotype comes from an older man with esophageal cancer. The CDR3 nucleotides are TGTGCCAGCAGTTCGAATAGGGGGCCCAATGAGCAGTTCTTC. Translation: CASSSNRGPNEQFF.